This TCR beta chain comes out of a study of cytomegalovirus exposure and HLA in healthy donors. Study conclusions and caveats: The authors enumerated 180 or so TCR beta chains as linked to cytomegalovirus.

The PCR used 60 Vbeta and 13 Jbeta primers. Libraries were prepared by immunoSEQ multiplex PCR; TCRdb keeps only in-frame clonotypes and omits some of them. The sample lists about 140,000 clones; 60% to 80% were seen once. The sample holds one count of this clone. Its antigen is still unknown. The material sequenced was PBMCs. This sequence originates from a man aged 35 to 55 in good health and CMV-seronegative.

DNA for the CDR3: TGTGCCAGCAGTCCCTCATACACAATAAACTATGGCTACACCTTC. Translated: CASSPSYTINYGYTF. The rearrangement joins TRBV27 to TRBJ1-2; D is ambiguous. V shed 5 bases and J shed 2 bases, with 15 bases lying between them. CDR3 size: 15 residues. Germline CDR1 and CDR2: MNHEY and SMNVEV (reference sequence).